Following are 27 T cell receptor beta chains from one sample sequenced in a study of cytomegalovirus exposure and HLA in healthy donors. Both 60 Vbeta primers and 13 Jbeta primers went into the PCR. Sequenced by immunoSEQ multiplex PCR; TCRdb stores in-frame clones only, minus some. The sample lists tens of thousands of clones; more than 75% were seen once. The sequencing sample was made of PBMCs. These receptors originate from a man under 40 in good health and CMV-seropositive.

The chain combines TRBV15 with TRBJ2-5, with unresolved D. The CDR3 runs 18 residues. V was clipped by 5 bases and J by 1 base, with 23 bases between them. CDR1 is LNHNV, CDR2 YYDKDF, per germline (reference sequence). The CDR3 region has the DNA TGTGCCACCAGCTTCCGCTTGATTAGCAGCCAACTCCAAGAGACCCAGTACTTC. As protein: CATSFRLISSQLQETQYF.

In this sample, this clone turned up once. V is TRBV25-1 and J is TRBJ2-7; 8 bases align to TRBD1. Losses at the gene ends were 8 bases for V and 4 bases for J; bases not matched to a gene: 4. Germline V gene data show CDR1 as MGHDK and CDR2 as SYGVNS. The CDR3 is 12 amino acids. In DNA, the CDR3 is TGTGCCAGCGAGGACAGGGTGTACGAGCAGTACTTC. Protein product: CASEDRVYEQYF.

The gene calls are TRBV19 and TRBJ1-1, with unresolved D. V was clipped by 3 bases and J by 5 bases, with 16 bases between them. The CDR3 contains 15 residues. Germline assignment: CDR1 LNHDA and CDR2 SQIVND (reference sequence). Written as DNA, the CDR3 is TGTGCCAGTAGTATCCAGCCCCGGGGAGGGACTGAAGCTTTCTTT. Its translation is CASSIQPRGGTEAFF.

This clone appeared once. V usage is TRBV10-3 and J usage is TRBJ2-7, with 8 bases that match TRBD1. This CDR3 is built from 15 residues. The germline CDR1 and CDR2 sequences are ENHRY and SYGVKD. V lost 10 bases, J lost 3 bases, and 14 bases stayed unmatched. CDR3 DNA: TGTGCCACCTTAACCGGACAGGGCCTCCTCTACGAGCAGTACTTC. Amino acid sequence: CATLTGQGLLYEQYF.

The rearrangement uses TRBV28 and TRBJ2-7, with TRBD1 matching 7 bases. This CDR3 has 14 amino acids. Germline V CDR1 and CDR2: MDHEN, SYDVKM. V trimming: 5 bases; J trimming: 0 bases; junction bases outside the gene matches: 4. CDR3 loop: CASSHGTASYEQYF. Here the CDR3 DNA reads TGTGCCAGCAGTCATGGGACAGCCTCCTACGAGCAGTACTTC.

The V gene is TRBV13, the J gene TRBJ1-2, with 11 positions matching TRBD1. Trimming at V came to 5 bases and at J to 4 bases, leaving 18 bases not matched to a gene. Per germline, CDR1 PRHDT and CDR2 FYEKMQ (reference sequence). The CDR3 has 19 residues. CDR3 coding DNA: TGTGCCAGCAGCCGCTTAGAGGGACAGGGGGAAGTATGGAGCTATGGCTACACCTTC. The encoded protein is CASSRLEGQGEVWSYGYTF.

The rearrangement joins TRBV5-4 to TRBJ1-1; D unresolved. With 0 bases removed from V and 1 base from J, the gap between germline ends came to 4 bases. CDR1 SGHNT and CDR2 YYREEE come from the germline V gene (reference sequence). The CDR3 totals 13 residues. The CDR3 reads CASSLARNTEAFF. The CDR3 nucleotides read TGTGCCAGCAGCTTGGCCAGGAACACTGAAGCTTTCTTT. The full variable domain, its missing parts supplied by reference TRBV5-4 and TRBJ1-1, is ETGVTQSPTHLIKTRGQQVTLRCSSQSGHNTVSWYQQALGQGPQFIFQYYREEENGRGNFPPRFSGLQFPNYSSELNVNALELDDSALYLCASSLARNTEAFFGQGTRLTVV.

The J gene is TRBJ2-3, the V gene TRBV27, with D possibly matching TRBD1 (6 bases). The germline gives CDR1 MNHEY, CDR2 SMNVEV (reference sequence). This CDR3 comprises 15 residues. Trimming removed 6 bases from V and 1 base from J, with 14 bases in between. The CDR3 loop is CASRTGTQGTDTQYF. CDR3 sequence (DNA): TGTGCCAGCAGAACCGGGACACAAGGCACAGATACGCAGTATTTT.

The genes are TRBV29-1 and TRBJ2-1, with 16 bases that match TRBD2. Germline V gene lookup returns CDR1 SQVTM and CDR2 ANQGSEA. The CDR3 sequence is 17 residues long. V gave up 7 bases and J gave up 4 bases; unmatched junction bases: 10. The CDR3 protein is CSAGTSGRALSYNEQFF. The CDR3 DNA follows: TGCAGCGCCGGGACTAGCGGGAGGGCCCTCTCTTACAATGAGCAGTTCTTC.

The chain uses TRBV18 and TRBJ2-5; TRBD2 matches at 8 bases. Germline V lookup: CDR1 KGHSH, CDR2 LQKENI. The CDR3 runs 15 residues. With 6 bases clipped from V and 1 base from J, the junction kept 7 bases outside the gene matches. The CDR3 nucleotides are TGTGCCAGCTCCACAAGACTAGCGACCCAAGAGACCCAGTACTTC. It codes for CASSTRLATQETQYF.

This clone occurred once. This rearrangement joins TRBV7-9 to TRBJ2-3, with D tentatively TRBD2 (6 bases). CDR1 is SEHNR, CDR2 FQNEAQ, per germline (reference sequence). This CDR3 spans 15 amino acids. V lost 0 bases and J 4 bases, leaving 11 bases between the germline ends. The CDR3 sequence is CASSLAGSGADTQYF. DNA of the CDR3: TGTGCCAGCAGCTTAGCGGGGTCGGGAGCAGATACGCAGTATTTT.

V gene TRBV30 combines with J gene TRBJ2-6; 8 bases are a match to TRBD2. The CDR3 consists of 18 residues. V trimming: 6 bases; J trimming: 0 bases; junction bases outside the gene matches: 13. Looked up from germline, CDR1 is GTSNPN and CDR2 is SVGIG (reference sequence). This CDR3 is CACLGGGRLSSGANVLTF. The CDR3 DNA reads as TGTGCCTGCTTGGGTGGCGGGAGGTTAAGCTCTGGGGCCAACGTCCTGACTTTC.

The chain is built from TRBV29-1 and TRBJ2-7, with D possibly being TRBD2 (5 bases). Deletions cut 6 bases from V and 0 bases from J, with 18 bases between. This CDR3 is 15 amino acids long. CDR1 and CDR2 from the germline V gene are SQVTM and ANQGSEA. The CDR3 region is CSVILAAVSSYEQYF. DNA of the CDR3: TGCAGCGTGATCTTAGCAGCGGTAAGCTCCTACGAGCAGTACTTC.

V is TRBV29-1 and J is TRBJ1-1; a weak D match, TRBD1 (5 bases). V was pared by 1 base and J by 12 bases, with 15 bases between. CDR3 length: 12 amino acids. Germline V gene sequence: CDR1 SQVTM, CDR2 ANQGSEA. CDR3 bases: TGCAGCGTTGAAGGGGACGGGGGTTTGACTTTCTTT. Amino acid sequence: CSVEGDGGLTFF.

V and J are TRBV19 and TRBJ2-5; D is uncertain. The CDR3 runs 13 residues. V shed 0 bases and J shed 3 bases, with 5 bases lying between them. Per germline, CDR1 LNHDA and CDR2 SQIVND (reference sequence). In DNA, the CDR3 is TGTGCCAGTAGTATAGACAGCGAAGAGACCCAGTACTTC. Protein: CASSIDSEETQYF.

The chain uses TRBV6-5 and TRBJ2-6, with D possibly TRBD1 on 5 matching bases. The germline V gene encodes CDR1 MNHEY and CDR2 SVGAGI. CDR3 length: 11 residues. Trimming took 6 bases from V and 13 from J, leaving 10 bases between them. CDR3 coding DNA: TGTGCCAGCAGATCACAGGCGGTCCTGACTTTC. As protein: CASRSQAVLTF.

This chain links TRBV4-1 with TRBJ1-1, with D uncertain. Germline loops: CDR1 MGHRA, CDR2 YSYEKL. The V end was cut by 4 bases, the J end by 0 bases, with 15 bases between. The CDR3 has 16 residues. Here the CDR3 DNA reads TGCGCCAGCAGCCCCCAACAGCACGGGATGAACACTGAAGCTTTCTTT. This encodes CASSPQQHGMNTEAFF.

V and J are TRBV4-1 and TRBJ2-7, with TRBD1 as a possible D gene (6 bases). The V gene's germline CDR1 is MGHRA and CDR2 YSYEKL. This CDR3 spans 15 amino acids. V lost 1 base to trimming and J lost 0 bases, with 10 bases between them. The CDR3 protein is CASSQVEGVSYEQYF. The CDR3 DNA follows: TGCGCCAGCAGCCAAGTTGAGGGGGTCTCCTACGAGCAGTACTTC.

The V and J genes are TRBV5-1 and TRBJ2-2; D perhaps matches TRBD2 (6 bases). The V and J ends lost 0 bases and 1 base respectively, with 10 bases between them. This CDR3 region has 16 residues. Germline V gene sequence: CDR1 SGHRS, CDR2 YFSETQ. The CDR3 reads CASSLVGSGNTGELFF. DNA for the CDR3: TGCGCCAGCAGCTTGGTTGGTAGCGGGAACACCGGGGAGCTGTTTTTT.

The chain has TRBV27 and TRBJ2-2; D perhaps matches TRBD1 (5 bases). Deletions cut 7 bases from V and 7 bases from J, with 13 bases between. This CDR3 contains 13 residues. The germline CDR1 and CDR2 sequences are MNHEY and SMNVEV (reference sequence). As DNA, the CDR3 is TGTGCCAGCACGTCAGGGTTTATCGGGGAGCTGTTTTTT. As protein: CASTSGFIGELFF.

In this sample, this clone turned up once. The chain links TRBV5-1 to TRBJ2-7; 8 bases align to TRBD2. CDR3 length: 16 amino acids. Germline loops: CDR1 SGHRS, CDR2 YFSETQ. Trimming removed 2 bases from V and 0 bases from J; junction bases left unmatched: 7. This CDR3 reads CASSLDTGTSSYEQYF. CDR3 nucleotides: TGCGCCAGCAGCTTAGATACCGGGACTAGCTCCTACGAGCAGTACTTC.

Points on this clone: The germline gene is not matched at one end of the junction; a read error may be the cause. The chain has TRBV7-7 and TRBJ1-5; no firm D call. Germline V CDR1 and CDR2: SSHAT, FNYEAQ (reference sequence). This CDR3 spans 13 amino acids. The CDR3 region is CASSLGVNQPQHF. The CDR3 DNA is TGTGCTAGCAGCTTAGGAGTGAATCAGCCCCAGCATTTT.

This chain uses TRBV18 with TRBJ1-2; no clear D gene. This CDR3 contains 15 residues. Trimming took 5 bases from V and 6 from J, leaving 19 bases between them. Germline V gene lookup returns CDR1 KGHSH and CDR2 LQKENI. CDR3 DNA: TGTGCCAGCTCATTACGAAGTGCTAACGAAGATGGCTACACCTTC. Its protein product is CASSLRSANEDGYTF.

The rearrangement uses TRBV30 and TRBJ1-1; TRBD1 aligns across 9 bases. Germline V gene data show CDR1 as GTSNPN and CDR2 as SVGIG (reference sequence). With 8 bases clipped from V and 0 bases from J, the junction kept 1 base outside the gene matches. The CDR3 is 12 residues long. The CDR3 loop is CARDRVNTEAFF. As DNA, the CDR3 is TGTGCCCGGGACAGGGTGAACACTGAAGCTTTCTTT.

V gene TRBV5-1 combines with J gene TRBJ2-5, with D tentatively TRBD1 (6 bases). The CDR3 consists of 12 residues. Germline CDR1 and CDR2: SGHRS and YFSETQ. Trimming removed 4 bases at V and 5 bases at J, with 9 bases between. Here the CDR3 reads CASSADRETQYF. CDR3 sequence (DNA): TGCGCCAGCAGCGCCGACAGGGAGACCCAGTACTTC.

This chain uses TRBV28 with TRBJ2-2; 12 nucleotides match TRBD2. This CDR3 comprises 19 residues. In germline, CDR1 is MDHEN, CDR2 SYDVKM. Trimming cost V 3 bases and J 7 bases; bases outside gene matches: 15. The CDR3 region is CASSLYNPPSGRAGGELFF. In DNA, the CDR3 is TGTGCCAGCAGTTTGTACAATCCCCCTAGCGGGAGGGCCGGCGGGGAGCTGTTTTTT.

The chain carries TRBV10-3 and TRBJ2-5; possible D gene TRBD1, 6 bases. Germline CDR1 reads ENHRY; CDR2 reads SYGVKD. There are 18 residues in the CDR3. V shed 3 bases and J shed 2 bases, with 22 bases lying between them. CDR3 bases: TGTGCCATCAGTGATGAAGGAAGGGGGACCCATCCGCAAGAGACCCAGTACTTC. Its translation is CAISDEGRGTHPQETQYF.